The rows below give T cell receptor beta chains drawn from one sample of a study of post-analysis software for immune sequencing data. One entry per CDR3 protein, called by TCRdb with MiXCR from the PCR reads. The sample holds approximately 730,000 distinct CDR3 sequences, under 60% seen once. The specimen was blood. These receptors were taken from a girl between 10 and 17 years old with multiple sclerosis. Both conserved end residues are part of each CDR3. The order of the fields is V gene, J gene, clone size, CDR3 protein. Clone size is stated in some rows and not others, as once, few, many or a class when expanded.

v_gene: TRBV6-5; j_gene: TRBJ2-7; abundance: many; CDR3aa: CASSYGGSYEQYF
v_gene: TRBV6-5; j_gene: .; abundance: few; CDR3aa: CASSTVGGLEQYF
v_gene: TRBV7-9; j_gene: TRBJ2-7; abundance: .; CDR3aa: CASSSGGDRGLFPSYEQYF
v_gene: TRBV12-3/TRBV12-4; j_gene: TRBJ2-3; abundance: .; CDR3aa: CASSPRDRRKTADTQYF
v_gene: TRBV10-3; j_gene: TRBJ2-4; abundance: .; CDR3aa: CAISGGTGRNIQYF
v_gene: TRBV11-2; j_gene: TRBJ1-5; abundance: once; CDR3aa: CASSSEPQLSNQPQHF
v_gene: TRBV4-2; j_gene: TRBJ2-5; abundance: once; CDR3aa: CASSQERSLETSKGTQYF
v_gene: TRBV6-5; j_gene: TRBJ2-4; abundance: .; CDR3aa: CASTDIAKNIQYF
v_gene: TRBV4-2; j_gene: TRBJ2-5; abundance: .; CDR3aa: CASSPQRQGRETQYF
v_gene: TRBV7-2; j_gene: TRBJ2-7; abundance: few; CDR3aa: CASTPRQLAGSYEQYF
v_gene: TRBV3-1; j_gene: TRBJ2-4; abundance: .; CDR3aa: CASSQERTSGRSSIQYF
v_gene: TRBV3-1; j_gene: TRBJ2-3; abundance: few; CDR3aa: CASSPPHGSTDTQYF
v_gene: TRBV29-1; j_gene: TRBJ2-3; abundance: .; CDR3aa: CSVEKETSGPTDTQYF
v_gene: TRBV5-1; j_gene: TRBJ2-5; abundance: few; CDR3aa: CASSQLATAGGETQYF
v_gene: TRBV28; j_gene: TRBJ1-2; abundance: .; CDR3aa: CASSLPPPPGGYGYTF
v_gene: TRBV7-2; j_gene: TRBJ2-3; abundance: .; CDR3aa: CASSLELAGGKDTQYF
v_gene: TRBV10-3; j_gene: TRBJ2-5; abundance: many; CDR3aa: CAISATSGQETQYF
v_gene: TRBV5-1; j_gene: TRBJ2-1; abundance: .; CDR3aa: CANSLGQNNEQFF
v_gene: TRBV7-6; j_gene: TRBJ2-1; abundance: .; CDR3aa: CASSLGGAGAAYNEQFF
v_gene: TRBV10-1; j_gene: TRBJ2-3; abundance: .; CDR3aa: CASSESNSGGTDTQYF
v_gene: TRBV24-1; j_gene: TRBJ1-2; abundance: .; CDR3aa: CATSEGGQANYGYTF
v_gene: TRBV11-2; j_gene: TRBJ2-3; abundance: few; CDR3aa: CASSLGGGQGTDTQYF
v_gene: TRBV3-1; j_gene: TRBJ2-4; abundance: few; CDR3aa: CASSPPGIAKNIQYF
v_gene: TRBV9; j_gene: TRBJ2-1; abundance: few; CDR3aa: CASSAQRRPSGYNEQFF
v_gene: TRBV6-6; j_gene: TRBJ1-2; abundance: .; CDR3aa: CASNPTGMDYGYTF
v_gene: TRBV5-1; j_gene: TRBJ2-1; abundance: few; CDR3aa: CASSTTSGRTNEQFF
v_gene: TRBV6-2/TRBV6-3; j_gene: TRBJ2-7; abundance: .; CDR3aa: CASRGPGSYEQYF
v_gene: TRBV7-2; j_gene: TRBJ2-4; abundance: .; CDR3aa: CASRKGGGLHIQYF
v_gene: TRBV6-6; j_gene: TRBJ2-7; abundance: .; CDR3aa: CASRATSGPSYEQYF
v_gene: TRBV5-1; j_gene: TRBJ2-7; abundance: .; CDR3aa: CASSSGLAEGTYEQYF
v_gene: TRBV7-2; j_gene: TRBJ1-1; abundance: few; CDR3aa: CASSTGPGTEAFF
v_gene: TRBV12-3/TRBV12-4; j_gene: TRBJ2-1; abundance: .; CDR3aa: CASSVRTGDHYNEQFF
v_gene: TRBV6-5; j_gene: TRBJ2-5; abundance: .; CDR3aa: CATGRELGETQYF
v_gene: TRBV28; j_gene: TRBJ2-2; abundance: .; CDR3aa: CASTLGGNTGELFF
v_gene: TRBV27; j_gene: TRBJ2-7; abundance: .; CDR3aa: CASSVGQGAIYEQYF
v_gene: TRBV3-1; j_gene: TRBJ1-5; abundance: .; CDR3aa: CASSQGQHNQPQHF
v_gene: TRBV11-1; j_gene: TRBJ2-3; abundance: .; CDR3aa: CASSPLAGVRNTQYF
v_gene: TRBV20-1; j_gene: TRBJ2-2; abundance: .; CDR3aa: CSARPQNTGELFF
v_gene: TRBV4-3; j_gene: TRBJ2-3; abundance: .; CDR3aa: CASSLTSPDTQYF
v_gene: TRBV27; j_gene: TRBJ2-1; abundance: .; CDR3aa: CASSLTWTSGSAVYNEQFF
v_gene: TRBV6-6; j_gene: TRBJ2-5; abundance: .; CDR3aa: CASSYVGDQYF
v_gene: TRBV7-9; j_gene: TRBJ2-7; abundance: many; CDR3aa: CASSTSSGTRSYEQYF